This T cell receptor (beta chain) was recorded in a study of CD8+ T cells in alopecia areata (dated by TCRdb to 2016 to 2019). Broadly, across the study: Treated patients were enrolled in an open-label pilot trial of oral tofacitinib, 5 to 10 mg twice daily, for moderate-to-severe alopecia areata. In humans, TCRbeta sequencing was performed on scalp tissue and on sorted CD4+ and CD8+ peripheral blood T cells from healthy controls and from patients with patchy or totalis/universalis alopecia areata. Patients received tofacitinib for 6 to 18 months and were then followed off drug for 6 months to check for delayed response and recurrence. In treated patients, disease severity was measured using the SALT score, which gives the percentage of scalp surface area affected. Scalp clonality was compared among normal scalp (n=4), patchy alopecia areata scalp (n=8), and alopecia totalis/universalis scalp (n=8). High-throughput TCRbeta sequencing was used to examine T cell clonal expansion in alopecia areata in both the C3H/HeJ mouse model and human patients. TCRbeta CDR3 regions were amplified by immunoSEQ multiplex PCR with 35 Vbeta forward and 13 Jbeta reverse primers. The RNA source kit depended on sample type: the PAXgene miRNA kit for fixed scalp, the miRNeasy kit for PBMCs, and the RNeasy kit for mouse skin. Tofacitinib-treated patients had biopsies at baseline and at 4 and 24 weeks of treatment, with a later scalp biopsy in several patients. What the study reported, not specific to this receptor: Because the treated cohort was small and included a single nonresponder, larger studies are needed to assess links between baseline CD8+ expansion and response. TCR sequences shared between patients were less clear than in mice, possibly partly because of HLA diversity in the patient population. Many expanded lesional clones were found to persist in scalp and blood during tofacitinib treatment, and relapse after treatment cessation may be partly explained by this persistence. Compared with normal scalp, lesional scalp had higher clonality and more expanded CD8+ clones, particularly in alopecia totalis/universalis, a pattern that suggests antigenic drive. Resident alphabeta T cells in normal human skin are also sequenced, complicating scalp TCR repertoire analysis, unlike mouse skin dominated by gammadelta T cells. Tofacitinib significantly decreased scalp clonality and the number of expanded CD8+ clones among the top 100 scalp clones.

The sample's time point label, in plain terms: less than five weeks on oral tofacitinib. Sample treatment or condition, as interpreted from the label and publication: oral pan-JAK inhibitor, 5-10 mg twice daily. Lesional scalp punch biopsies and peripheral blood were collected from alopecia areata patients. PBMCs were isolated by density centrifugation and stained for CD3, CD4 and CD8, after which CD4+ and CD8+ T cells were sorted on a FACSAria. Trimming leaves V shorter by 3 bases and J shorter by 8 bases, with the junction holding 10 bases beyond the gene matches. The germline V gene specifies SQVTM as CDR1 and ANQGSEA as CDR2. The CDR3 runs 14 residues from the cysteine to the phenylalanine. The kept DNA is CDR3 alone, 42 bases in frame from the first base. Details on this clone: It has no known antigen specificity. Base qualities are missing; no much larger clone stands one base away.

Libraries were built with the immunoSEQ multiplex PCR assay. To provide template for TCR sequencing, every sample had RNA extracted and reverse transcribed into cDNA. SuperScript III was used to make first-strand cDNA, primed with a 2:1 mix of oligo-dT and random hexamers. A synthetic immune receptor repertoire was used to measure amplification bias, and any remaining bias was corrected computationally. On the study's bioinformatics: After raw reads were preprocessed to remove errors, the CDR3 was defined following IMGT conventions as running from the conserved cysteine to phenylalanine. To get clonality, Shannon entropy was normalized by log2 of the number of productive unique TCRs and the result was subtracted from 1. CD4 or CD8 identity of scalp clones was inferred by cross-referencing scalp TCRbeta sequences with sorted blood CD4 and CD8 repertoires. In TCRdb, the immuneACCESS table is reduced to in-frame sequences with V and J assigned. These tables do not hold every clone; where another copy was compared, an unresolved V gene accounts for under half, and the others remain unexplained. V, J and clone size are those of that table, while D and trimming were read from the DNA. The sample table holds more than 130,000 clones, of which around four fifths were seen once. Of the sample, around 25% is held by the ten largest clones.

Sequences were derived from CD8+ T cells sorted from blood, sampled at week 4, from a patient treated with tofacitinib. The chain employs TRBV29-1 and TRBJ1-2; 9 junctional bases match TRBD1. The clonotype originates from a human donor with alopecia areata. The nucleotide sequence reads TGCAGCGTTGACACCGGGACAGGGTGGGAAGGCTACACCTTC. Translated, this gives CSVDTGTGWEGYTF.